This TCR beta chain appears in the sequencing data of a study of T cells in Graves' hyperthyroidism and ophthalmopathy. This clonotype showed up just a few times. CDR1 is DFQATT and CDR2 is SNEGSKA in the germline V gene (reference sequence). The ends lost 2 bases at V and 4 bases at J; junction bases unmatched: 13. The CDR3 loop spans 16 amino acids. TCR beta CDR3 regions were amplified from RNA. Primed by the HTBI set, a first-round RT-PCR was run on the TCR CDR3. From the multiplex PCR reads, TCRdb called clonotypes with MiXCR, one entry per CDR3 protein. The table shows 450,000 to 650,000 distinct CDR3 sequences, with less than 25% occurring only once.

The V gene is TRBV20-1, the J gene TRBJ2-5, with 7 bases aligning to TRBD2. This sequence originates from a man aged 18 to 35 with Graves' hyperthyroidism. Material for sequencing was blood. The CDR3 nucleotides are TGCAGTGCTAGACCGCTGGTGCGGGAGTTCCCAGAGACCCAGTACTTC. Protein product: CSARPLVREFPETQYF.